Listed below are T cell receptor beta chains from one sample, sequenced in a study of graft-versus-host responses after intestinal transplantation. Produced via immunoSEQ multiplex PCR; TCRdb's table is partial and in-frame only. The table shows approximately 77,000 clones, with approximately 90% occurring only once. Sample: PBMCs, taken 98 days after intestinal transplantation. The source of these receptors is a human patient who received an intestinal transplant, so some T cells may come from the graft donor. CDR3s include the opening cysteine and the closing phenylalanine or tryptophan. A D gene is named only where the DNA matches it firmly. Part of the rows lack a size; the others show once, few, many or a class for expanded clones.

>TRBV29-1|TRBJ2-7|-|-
CSVEDRRGSSSYEQYF
TGCAGCGTTGAAGATCGACGGGGCAGTAGCTCCTACGAGCAGTACTTC
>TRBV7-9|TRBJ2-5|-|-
CASSLPTSGGAETQYF
TGTGCCAGCAGCTTACCGACCTCAGGGGGGGCGGAGACCCAGTACTTC
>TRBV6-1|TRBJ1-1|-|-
CASSVAGFTEAFF
TGTGCCAGCAGTGTCGCAGGGTTCACTGAAGCTTTCTTT
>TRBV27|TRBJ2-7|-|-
CASSRNPGEGDYEQYF
TGTGCCAGCAGTAGAAACCCCGGCGAGGGGGACTACGAGCAGTACTTC
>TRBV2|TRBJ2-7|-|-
CASSEPPGSGYEQYF
TGTGCCAGCAGTGAACCTCCCGGGAGCGGCTACGAGCAGTACTTC
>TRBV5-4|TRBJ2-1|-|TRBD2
CASSLRLGLAGSYNEQFF
TGTGCCAGCAGCTTACGTCTGGGACTAGCGGGCTCCTACAATGAGCAGTTCTTC
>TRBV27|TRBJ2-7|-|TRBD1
CASKTGGARYEQYF
TGTGCCAGCAAGACAGGGGGCGCACGCTACGAGCAGTACTTC
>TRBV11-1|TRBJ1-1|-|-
CASSLGESTEAFF
TGTGCCAGCAGCTTAGGGGAGTCCACTGAAGCTTTCTTT
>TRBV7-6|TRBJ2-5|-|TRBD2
CASSLTSGKETQYF
TGTGCCAGCAGCCTGACTAGCGGAAAAGAGACCCAGTACTTC
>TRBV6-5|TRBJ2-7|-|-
CASSWGKLYEQYF
TGTGCCAGCAGTTGGGGGAAGCTCTACGAGCAGTACTTC
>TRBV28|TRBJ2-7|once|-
CASGNYEQYF
TGTGCCAGCGGGAACTACGAGCAGTACTTC
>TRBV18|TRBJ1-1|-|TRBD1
CASSPQVWRQGSGTEAFF
TGTGCCAGCTCACCACAGGTATGGCGACAGGGTAGCGGCACTGAAGCTTTCTTT
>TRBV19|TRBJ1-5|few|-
CASKLAAGLGSQPQHF
TGTGCCAGTAAGTTGGCGGCAGGGCTCGGTAGCCAGCCCCAGCATTTT
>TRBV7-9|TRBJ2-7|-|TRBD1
CASSPTWATGTVSYEQYF
TGTGCCAGCAGCCCTACCTGGGCAACCGGGACAGTCTCCTACGAGCAGTACTTC
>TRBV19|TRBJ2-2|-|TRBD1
CASSIPVEGGRRWTGELFF
TGTGCCAGTAGTATCCCCGTGGAAGGGGGCCGGCGATGGACCGGGGAGCTGTTTTTT
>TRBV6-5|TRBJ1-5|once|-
CASVGRNRRQPQHF
TGTGCCAGCGTTGGCAGAAATAGACGTCAGCCCCAGCATTTT
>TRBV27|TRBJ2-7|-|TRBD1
CASWGQASSYEQYF
TGTGCCAGCTGGGGACAGGCCAGCTCCTACGAGCAGTACTTC
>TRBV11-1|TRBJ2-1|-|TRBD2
CASSRGLAGEQFF
TGTGCCAGCAGCCGCGGACTAGCGGGGGAGCAGTTCTTC
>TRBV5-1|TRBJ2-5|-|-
CAGSNGRAQYF
TGCGCCGGCAGTAACGGCAGGGCCCAGTACTTC
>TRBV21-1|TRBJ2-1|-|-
CASSQEVGPCNNEQFF
TGTGCCAGCAGCCAAGAGGTAGGGCCGTGCAACAATGAGCAGTTCTTC
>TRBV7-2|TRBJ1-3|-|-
CASSLAAHSGNTIYF
TGTGCCAGCAGCTTAGCGGCGCACTCTGGAAACACCATATATTTT
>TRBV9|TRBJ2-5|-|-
CASSVVPEETQYF
TGTGCCAGCAGCGTAGTCCCGGAAGAGACCCAGTACTTC
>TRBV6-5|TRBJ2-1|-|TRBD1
CASSFSGQARTEQFF
TGTGCCAGCAGTTTTTCGGGACAGGCCAGAACTGAGCAGTTCTTC
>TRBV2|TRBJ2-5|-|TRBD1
CASHRGVETQYF
TGTGCCAGCCACAGGGGGGTAGAGACCCAGTACTTC
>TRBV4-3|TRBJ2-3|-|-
CASSHFSSADTQYF
TGCGCCAGCAGCCACTTTAGTAGCGCAGATACGCAGTATTTT
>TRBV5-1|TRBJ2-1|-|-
CASSLAPGYRNNEQFF
TGCGCCAGCAGCTTGGCCCCAGGGTATCGGAACAATGAGCAGTTCTTC